The entry below gives a single T cell receptor beta chain sequence along with its context. No cognate antigen has been identified for it. Qualities for individual bases were not recorded, and no much larger clone is one base off. V is shortened by 0 bases, J by 3 bases, and the region joining them spans 9 bases. CDR1 DFQATT and CDR2 SNEGSKA are derived from the germline V gene (reference sequence). The CDR3 starts with the cysteine, ends with the phenylalanine, and has 14 residues. The retained sequence is limited to the CDR3, 42 bases, with the frame set at the first base. These data come from a study of read filtering for tumor transcriptome and immune sequencing (dated by TCRdb to between 2020 and 2021). Concerning the study at large: The cohort was composed of about 18 male and roughly 13 female patients, with a mean age of approximately 72 years and an age range of about 45 to 90. One of the main goals was to work out a read-filtering strategy for immune repertoire data, in particular whether clonotypes backed by only a single read should be removed. By revised international staging, eight or nine patients were R-ISS I, about 17 were R-ISS II and 6 or 7 were R-ISS III. Whole-transcriptome libraries were prepared with the TruSeq RNA Access Library Prep Kit after DNase treatment. Per sample, about 3.5 to 11 million TCR-region mapped reads were obtained with IR-seq, compared with only about 80 to 1,400 with RNA-seq. Using the same bone marrow samples, the study ran both targeted immune repertoire sequencing and bulk whole-transcriptome sequencing and then compared the TCR repertoires from each method.

Beyond this particular receptor, the publication reports: Single-read clonotypes made up roughly 81% of clonotypes but roughly 3.2% of total reads in IR-seq, and around 73% of clonotypes and approximately 48% of reads in RNA-seq. The sorted CD138-negative fraction was a mixed bone marrow immune population, not purified T cells. The correlation between IR-seq and RNA-seq shared clonotype proportions was increased by removal of single-read clonotypes. Clonotypes were captured by IR-seq at much higher depth and more reliably than by RNA-seq, and smaller IR-seq throughput was sufficient for identification of most shared clonotypes.

Every patient had bone marrow sampled at the time of active disease. Ficoll-Hypaque density gradient centrifugation was used to isolate the bone marrow mononuclear cells. Myeloma plasma cells were removed and CD138-negative cells were collected by negative selection after labeling with CD138 magnetic microbeads on a MACS separator. Purity of the isolated cells was checked by flow cytometry on an Attune NxT using CD138 antibodies. TRIzol reagent was used to extract total RNA, which was then quantified with a NanoDrop spectrophotometer. Paired RNA-seq and IR-seq were performed on each patient's CD138-negative bone marrow sample. The Immunoverse kit was used to build TCR libraries from approximately 410 ng RNA, with molecular barcoded adaptors covering alpha/delta and beta/gamma chains. TCR library preparation used the same RNA that was used for transcriptome sequencing. TCR libraries were sequenced on an Illumina HiSeq 4000 with 2 x 150 cycles. Per the authors' processing: MiXCR aligned TCR reads to human V, D, J and C references and assembled the aligned reads into CDR3 clonotypes, with quality filtering and error correction included. The tcR package in R was used for analysis of clonotype counts and gene usage diversity. For inspection of raw mapping reads, RNA-seq reads were mapped by STAR aligner version 2.5.3a onto GRCh37 of the human genome. To test how sequencing depth affects detected clonotypes, IR-seq fastq files were randomly downsampled with Seqtk 1.3. TCRdb redid the processing of the public reads, applying fastp at Q25 and MiXCR, and retained in-frame beta chains. Rows merge per CDR3 protein into single entries with the most common DNA and genes. In this record, the V and J calls reflect TCRdb's handling and not the investigators' own analysis. The sample data list around 130,000 distinct CDR3 sequences, and about 13% of these were observed just once. The ten top clones hold 7.5% to 10% of the sample.

The TCR originated in a donor older than 35 with multiple myeloma. The chain employs TRBV20-1 and TRBJ2-1, with TRBD2 as a weak D call on 6 bases. Sequencing used a population of CD138-negative cells sorted from bone marrow. Explained via the paper, the cell subset or site label denotes: bone marrow mononuclear cells depleted of CD138+ plasma/myeloma cells by negative magnetic selection. CDR3 region: CSARERDFYNEQFF. The DNA sequence is as follows: TGCAGTGCTAGAGAGCGGGATTTCTACAATGAGCAGTTCTTC.